The rows below give T cell receptor beta chains drawn from one sample of a study of T cell responses to AZD1222 COVID-19 vaccine. Clones were read by immunoSEQ multiplex PCR, and TCRdb kept only the in-frame ones, dropping some. Among 150,000 to 190,000 clones listed, over 75% were seen once. The starting material was peripheral blood, obtained on day 0 of AZD1222 vaccination. All receptors come from an adult in good health. CDR3s include the opening cysteine and the closing phenylalanine or tryptophan. Fields, in order: V gene, D gene, J gene, CDR3 DNA, CDR3 protein. A D gene is named only where the DNA matches it firmly.

>TRBV3-1/TRBV3-2|.|TRBJ1-1
TGTGCCAGCAGCCAAGACCGTCACACTGAAGCTTTCTTT
CASSQDRHTEAFF
>TRBV5-1|.|TRBJ2-7
TGCGCCAGCAGCTTGGGGACCGATTACGAGCAGTACTTC
CASSLGTDYEQYF
>TRBV2|TRBD1|TRBJ2-7
TGTGCCAGCAGTCCGACAGGGAATAACTACGAGCAGTACTTC
CASSPTGNNYEQYF
>TRBV5-1|TRBD1|TRBJ2-1
TGCGCCAGCACCGGAGGGACAGGGGAATACAATGAGCAGTTCTTC
CASTGGTGEYNEQFF
>TRBV7-6|.|TRBJ1-4
TGTGCCAGCAGCTTAGAGCCAGCCTTTAATGAAAAACTGTTTTTT
CASSLEPAFNEKLFF
>TRBV6-1|.|TRBJ2-5
TGTGCCAGCAGTGACCCGCTGACAGTAGAGACCCAGTACTTC
CASSDPLTVETQYF
>TRBV12-3/TRBV12-4|.|TRBJ1-6
TGTGCCAGCGTCGGCGGCAAAAATTCACCCCTCCACTTT
CASVGGKNSPLHF
>TRBV7-9|.|TRBJ2-7
TGTGCCAGCAGCTCTAAAGGCAGTCACTCGGAGCAGTACTTC
CASSSKGSHSEQYF
>TRBV28|.|TRBJ1-2
TGTGTGGGTAGCCCCGGGGGAGGCTATGGCTACACCTTC
CVGSPGGGYGYTF
>TRBV27|.|TRBJ2-7
TGTGCCAGCAGTAGCCGACAAGGGGAGCTCTACGAGCAGTACTTC
CASSSRQGELYEQYF
>TRBV7-3|.|TRBJ1-3
TGTGCCAGCAGCTTAACGGGGGGCTCTGGAAACACCATATATTTT
CASSLTGGSGNTIYF
>TRBV19|TRBD1|TRBJ2-7
TGTGCCAGTACGATCCGGACAGGGAGTTACGAGCAGTACTTC
CASTIRTGSYEQYF
>TRBV25-1|.|TRBJ2-1
TGTGCCAGCAGTGAGAAACAGGGTTGGGGTGAGCAGTTCTTC
CASSEKQGWGEQFF
>TRBV2|.|TRBJ1-5
TGTGCCAGCAGTGCTGACAGGAGATATAGCAATCAGCCCCAGCATTTT
CASSADRRYSNQPQHF
>TRBV28|TRBD1|TRBJ1-2
TGTGCCAGCAGGCACTCACAGGGGAACTACTATGGCTACACCTTC
CASRHSQGNYYGYTF
>TRBV24-1|.|TRBJ2-1
TGTGCCACCTCCCAAAGTCTCGCAGGGTGGTTCGAGCAGTTCTTC
CATSQSLAGWFEQFF
>TRBV5-6|TRBD2|TRBJ2-7
TGTGCCAGCAGCATAAGGACTAGCGGGAGGCTGATCGAGCAGTACTTC
CASSIRTSGRLIEQYF
>TRBV7-9|.|TRBJ1-5
TGTGCCAGCAGCTTAGATGGGTCGGGCAGTACGAATCAGCCCCAGCATTTT
CASSLDGSGSTNQPQHF